Below are 15 T cell receptor beta chains sequenced from a single sample in a study of T-cell memory formation after mild COVID-19. TCRdb independently ran MiXCR on the 5' RACE reads; one entry per CDR3 protein. The data show 250,000 to 300,000 distinct CDR3 sequences, 16% seen once. The material sequenced was PBMCs or a T cell subset sorted from them (not recorded which). The receptors shown here come from a man aged 18 to 30 who had mild COVID-19 (a few samples of this study predate the infection). Cell type and time point are not known.

V gene TRBV20-1 combines with J gene TRBJ1-2; D is perhaps TRBD1 (6 bases). V lost 5 bases and J lost 3, with 13 bases in between. Germline V gene sequence: CDR1 DFQATT, CDR2 SNEGSKA (reference sequence). This CDR3 is built from 13 residues. The CDR3 DNA follows: TGCAGTGCTCCTAAGACAGGTGACTATGGCTACACCTTC. Amino acids: CSAPKTGDYGYTF.

This clonotype was seen only a few times. The chain joins TRBV10-3 to TRBJ1-1; D possibly corresponds to TRBD1 (5 bases). Germline-derived CDR1 and CDR2 are ENHRY and SYGVKD. This CDR3 is built from 13 residues. V was clipped by 6 bases and J by 1 base, with 9 bases between them. CDR3 region: CAIRAQGNTEAFF. The CDR3 DNA reads TGTGCCATCAGGGCGCAGGGGAACACTGAAGCTTTCTTT.

This clonotype has a handful of counts. The chain uses TRBV7-2 and TRBJ2-3; 12 bases agree with TRBD2. CDR1 is SGHTA and CDR2 is FQGNSA in the germline V gene. Trimming cost V 5 bases and J 2 bases; bases outside gene matches: 11. This CDR3 spans 18 amino acids. DNA of the CDR3: TGTGCCAGCAGCGTCCCTAGCGGGGGGGGAACGGTCACAGATACGCAGTATTTT. This sequence encodes CASSVPSGGGTVTDTQYF. Together with reference TRBV7-2 and TRBJ2-3, the CDR3 gives the full variable domain: GAGVSQSPSNKVTEKGKDVELRCDPISGHTALYWYRQSLGQGLEFLIYFQGNSAPDKSGLPSDRFSAERTGGSVSTLTIQRTQQEDSAVYLCASSVPSGGGTVTDTQYFGPGTRLTVL.

The rearrangement links TRBV7-2 to TRBJ1-3, with a weak D call TRBD1 (5 bases). V lost 3 bases and J 0 bases, leaving 12 bases between the germline ends. The germline V gene has CDR1 SGHTA and CDR2 FQGNSA. This CDR3 has 16 amino acids. The CDR3 DNA follows: TGTGCCAGCAGCTTCGGGGGTCTGAGCTCTGGAAACACCATATATTTT. Translating it yields CASSFGGLSSGNTIYF.

In nucleotides, the CDR3 is TGTGCCAGCAGCTCATTTCCTCGCGGGGGTTTCGAGCAGTACTTC. It translates to CASSSFPRGGFEQYF. The genes are TRBV7-6 and TRBJ2-7, with TRBD2 identical over 7 bases. Germline V gene sequence: CDR1 SGHVS, CDR2 FNYEAQ. This CDR3 is 15 amino acids long. Germline trimming cut 4 bases from V and 6 bases from J; bases unmatched to any gene: 12.

This clonotype was seen more than once but under ten times. The rearrangement joins TRBV7-2 to TRBJ2-5, with 7 bases lining up with TRBD2. V gave up 5 bases and J gave up 3 bases; unmatched junction bases: 9. CDR1 and CDR2 (germline): SGHTA, FQGNSA. This CDR3 is built from 15 residues. The CDR3 region is CASSGRGSGEETQYF. The CDR3 region has the DNA TGTGCCAGCAGCGGGAGAGGGAGCGGGGAAGAGACCCAGTACTTC.

There are a few counts of this clonotype. V is TRBV4-3 and J is TRBJ2-1; 10 bases are a match to TRBD1. Per the germline V gene, CDR1 is LGHNA and CDR2 is YSLEER. The junction had 9 bases not matched to a gene; V was cut back by 5 bases and J by 8 bases. This CDR3 is 15 amino acids long. This chain's CDR3 is CASSTRTGGDYEQFF. The CDR3 DNA is TGCGCCAGCAGCACACGGACAGGGGGAGACTATGAGCAGTTCTTC.

This clonotype was detected a few times. The chain has TRBV2 and TRBJ2-7; TRBD2 matches 8 bases. Unmatched junction bases numbered 3, after V lost 4 bases and J lost 1 base. The CDR3 contains 14 residues. Germline-derived CDR1 and CDR2 are SNHLY and FYNNEI. The CDR3 region has the DNA TGTGCCAGCAGTGCGGGGGGGAAATCCTACGAGCAGTACGTC. Translating gives CASSAGGKSYEQYV.

This clonotype occurred a few times. V is TRBV12-3 or TRBV12-4 and J is TRBJ2-7; 7 bases align to TRBD1. The length of the CDR3 is 12 residues. The V segment lost 6 bases and the J segment 7 bases; nucleotides outside the gene matches: 6. CDR3 region: CASRRQGMEQYF. The CDR3 DNA sequence: TGTGCCAGCAGGAGACAGGGAATGGAGCAGTACTTC.

This chain uses TRBV7-2 with TRBJ2-4; D is unresolved. The CDR3 loop spans 14 amino acids. Germline CDR1 is SGHTA and CDR2 is FQGNSA. V lost 5 bases and J lost 0, with 8 bases in between. As DNA, the CDR3 is TGTGCCAGCAGCGTTGGTGGAGCCAAAAACATTCAGTACTTC. Its translation is CASSVGGAKNIQYF. The variable domain in full, completed from reference TRBV7-2 and TRBJ2-4, reads GAGVSQSPSNKVTEKGKDVELRCDPISGHTALYWYRQSLGQGLEFLIYFQGNSAPDKSGLPSDRFSAERTGGSVSTLTIQRTQQEDSAVYLCASSVGGAKNIQYFGAGTRLSVL.

The chain links TRBV4-1 to TRBJ1-2; 8 bases are a match to TRBD1. The V and J ends lost 2 bases and 2 bases, in that order; junction bases with no gene match: 7. The germline V gene encodes CDR1 MGHRA and CDR2 YSYEKL. The CDR3 extends over 16 amino acids. Here the CDR3 DNA reads TGCGCCAGCAGCCAAAAGACAGGGGAGGACAACTATGGCTACACCTTC. This codes for CASSQKTGEDNYGYTF.

The chain links TRBV7-8 to TRBJ1-3; unclear D gene. Per the germline V gene, CDR1 is SGHVS and CDR2 is FQNEAQ. V was shortened by 4 bases and J by 0 bases, with 10 bases between the two germline ends. CDR3 length equals 15 residues. The DNA for the CDR3 is TGTGCCAGCAGCTATGACACGTTCTCTGGAAACACCATATATTTT. This codes for CASSYDTFSGNTIYF.

There are many counts of this clonotype. The chain has TRBV20-1 and TRBJ2-3; D is possibly TRBD1 or TRBD2 (7 bases each). V was pared by 6 bases and J by 5 bases, with 24 bases between. The CDR3 has 16 residues. CDR1 DFQATT and CDR2 SNEGSKA come from the germline V gene (reference sequence). CDR3 in amino acids: CSATRGGGGHRDTQYF. In DNA form, the CDR3 reads TGCAGTGCCACACGCGGGGGAGGGGGCCATAGAGATACGCAGTATTTT.

There are many counts of this clonotype. The chain employs TRBV5-1 and TRBJ2-1; D is ambiguous. From germline, CDR1 is SGHRS and CDR2 YFSETQ. The CDR3 has 13 residues. Trimming shortened V by 0 bases and J by 10 bases, and 11 bases separated the two germline ends. The CDR3 is CASSLGPETEQFF. The CDR3 DNA reads TGCGCCAGCAGCTTGGGGCCCGAGACCGAGCAGTTCTTC.

V and J are TRBV28 and TRBJ2-5, with TRBD1 matching 8 bases. This CDR3 has 14 amino acids. Germline loops: CDR1 MDHEN, CDR2 SYDVKM. Losses at the gene ends were 2 bases for V and 6 bases for J; bases not matched to a gene: 5. Here the CDR3 DNA reads TGTGCCAGCAGTTTAGCAGGGGGCGCTAAGACCCAGTACTTC. Amino acids: CASSLAGGAKTQYF.